The source of this TCR beta chain is a study of cytomegalovirus exposure and HLA in healthy donors. The CDR3 runs to 15 residues. V was trimmed by 2 bases and J by 1 base, leaving 11 bases between them. Per germline, CDR1 SGHVS and CDR2 FQNEAQ. Worth noting for this clone: The antigen remains undetermined.

Study-level points and caveats: Rare TCR sequences predominated, though certain public TCRs were found in many donors.

Measured with immunoSEQ multiplex PCR; TCRdb has only the in-frame clones, and not every one. The top ten hold about 1.2% of the sample, which has 65,000 or so clones, about 90% seen once. This clonotype was sampled from a woman between 18 and 29 years old in good health and CMV-seronegative. The material sequenced was PBMCs. V usage is TRBV7-8 and J usage is TRBJ1-1; D possibly corresponds to TRBD1 (5 bases). The CDR3 DNA sequence: TGTGCCAGCAGCTTAAAGACAGCCGGGAACACTGAAGCTTTCTTT. Encoded protein: CASSLKTAGNTEAFF.